The clone carrying this T cell receptor (beta chain) has a handful of counts. Measured with immunoSEQ multiplex PCR; TCRdb has only the in-frame clones, and not every one. In the table there are 55,000 to 80,000 clones, about nine tenths of which are singletons. This sample was taken from a study of technical replicates of blood from several donors. The junction had 18 bases not matched to a gene; V was cut back by 3 bases and J by 4 bases. This CDR3 comprises 19 residues. The germline gives CDR1 ENHRY, CDR2 SYGVKD. The material sequenced was PBMCs. The chain has TRBV10-3 and TRBJ1-3; 7 bases line up with TRBD1. The sequence was obtained from a human donor in good health. Some clones in this sample may be carry-over from other donors' samples. CDR3 nucleotide sequence: TGTGCCATCAGTGACTCCAGGGACAGCCCGTATTCAGACGGAAACACCATATATTTT. Encoded protein: CAISDSRDSPYSDGNTIYF.